Each of the 32 T cell receptor beta chains below was sequenced from the same sample in a study of Ad26.COV2.S vaccination and SARS-CoV-2 variants. TCRdb's copy holds only in-frame clones and misses some; the assay was immunoSEQ multiplex PCR. The sample contains more than 120,000 clones, 86% of which appear only once. The specimen was peripheral blood, collected after recovery from COVID-19. Every receptor here comes from a human donor who had recovered from COVID-19.

This chain's CDR3 is CASSLVGTLGTDTIYF. The CDR3 DNA is TGTGCCAGCAGTTTAGTTGGGACCCTAGGGACGGACACCATATATTTT. The gene calls are TRBV28 and TRBJ1-3; TRBD1 is a possible D gene (5 bases). The CDR3 is 16 residues long. Germline V lookup: CDR1 MDHEN, CDR2 SYDVKM. V dropped 2 bases and J dropped 8 bases, with 19 bases sitting between them. Supplemented by reference TRBV28 and TRBJ1-3, the full variable domain reads DVKVTQSSRYLVKRTGEKVFLECVQDMDHENMFWYRQDPGLGLRLIYFSYDVKMKEKGDIPEGYSVSREKKERFSLILESASTNQTSMYLCASSLVGTLGTDTIYFGEGSWLTVV.

Comment on this clone: Germline is not matched at one junction end, which may reflect a read error. The genes are TRBV5-1 and TRBJ2-2; maybe TRBD2 (5 bases). Germline CDR1 and CDR2: SGHRS and YFSETQ. This CDR3 is 14 amino acids long. The CDR3 loop reads CASSLTGNSGELFF. The CDR3 DNA follows: TGCGCCAGCAGCTTGACGGGGAACTCCGGGGAGCTGTTTTTT.

The chain has TRBV11-2 and TRBJ2-1; D gene ambiguous. Trimming shortened V by 3 bases and J by 6 bases, and 9 bases separated the two germline ends. From germline, CDR1 is SGHAT and CDR2 FQNNGV. CDR3 size: 13 residues. Written as DNA, the CDR3 is TGTGCCAGCAGCTTCGGACGGATCAATGAGCAGTTCTTC. It encodes CASSFGRINEQFF.

This chain links TRBV15 with TRBJ1-2; a possible D gene is TRBD1 (6 bases). Deletions cut 0 bases from V and 0 bases from J, with 8 bases between. The CDR3 is 15 amino acids. Germline V gene lookup returns CDR1 LNHNV and CDR2 YYDKDF (reference sequence). CDR3 in amino acids: CATSRDRGANYGYTF. The CDR3 nucleotides read TGTGCCACCAGCAGAGACAGGGGTGCTAACTATGGCTACACCTTC.

V usage is TRBV7-9 and J usage is TRBJ2-1, with 12 bases fitting TRBD2. The CDR3 is 17 amino acids. Germline V gene sequence: CDR1 SEHNR, CDR2 FQNEAQ (reference sequence). Losses at the gene ends were 5 bases for V and 3 bases for J; bases not matched to a gene: 8. DNA for the CDR3: TGTGCCAGCAGCGCCCCTAGCGGGGGGGCCCACTACAATGAGCAGTTCTTC. Amino acid sequence: CASSAPSGGAHYNEQFF.

The genes are TRBV28 and TRBJ1-1, with 9 bases that match TRBD1. Germline V lookup: CDR1 MDHEN, CDR2 SYDVKM. J gave up 7 bases and V 3 bases, and 6 bases lay outside the gene matches. The CDR3 runs to 14 residues. The CDR3 reads CASSFYRGHVEAFF. The CDR3 DNA sequence: TGTGCCAGCAGTTTTTACAGGGGGCACGTTGAAGCTTTCTTT.

The rearrangement uses TRBV6-2 or TRBV6-3 and TRBJ1-1; a possible D gene is TRBD1 (5 bases). The germline V and J ends were trimmed by 5 bases and 7 bases, with 8 bases remaining between them. CDR3 length equals 11 residues. Germline CDR1 is MNHEY and CDR2 is SVGEGT. Written as DNA, the CDR3 is TGTGCCAGCAGTGACAGAGTTGAAGCTTTCTTT. The encoded protein is CASSDRVEAFF.

The chain carries TRBV18 and TRBJ2-5; a weak D match, TRBD1 (5 bases). The V end lost 5 bases, the J end lost 1 base, and 8 bases lay between the germline ends. Germline CDR1 and CDR2: KGHSH and LQKENI. This CDR3 is built from 13 residues. This CDR3 is CASSDSFQETQYF. The DNA of the CDR3 is TGTGCCAGCTCAGACAGTTTCCAAGAGACCCAGTACTTC.

This chain's CDR3 is CASSQRTGSQPQHF. CDR3 in DNA: TGTGCCAGCAGTCAACGGACAGGGAGTCAGCCCCAGCATTTT. The chain has TRBV28 and TRBJ1-5, with 8 bases lining up with TRBD1. The CDR3 contains 14 residues. Losses at the gene ends were 5 bases for V and 6 bases for J; bases not matched to a gene: 6. Germline assignment: CDR1 MDHEN and CDR2 SYDVKM.

This chain links TRBV2 with TRBJ1-4, with D unresolved. The CDR3 runs to 13 residues. V was pared by 2 bases and J by 5 bases, with 6 bases between. Germline V lookup: CDR1 SNHLY, CDR2 FYNNEI. CDR3 coding DNA: TGTGCCAGCAGTGAAATGGGGAATGAAAAACTGTTTTTT. Protein product: CASSEMGNEKLFF.

This chain links TRBV7-8 with TRBJ1-1; D not certain. The CDR3 is 15 amino acids. From germline, CDR1 is SGHVS and CDR2 FQNEAQ. Trimming shortened V by 1 base and J by 0 bases, and 9 bases separated the two germline ends. CDR3 protein: CASSLVGRMNTEAFF. Here the CDR3 DNA reads TGTGCCAGCAGCTTAGTCGGTAGGATGAACACTGAAGCTTTCTTT.

This clone has only one observation. The V and J genes are TRBV6-4 and TRBJ2-6; 7 bases align to TRBD1. J lost 1 base, V lost 6 bases, and 3 bases had no gene match. This CDR3 comprises 15 residues. Per the germline V gene, CDR1 is MRHNA and CDR2 is SNTAGT. CDR3 region: CASSAQGSGANVLTF. The CDR3, as DNA: TGTGCCAGCAGCGCACAGGGGTCTGGGGCCAACGTCCTGACTTTC.

This clone was seen only once. The rearrangement joins TRBV9 to TRBJ2-1; 8 bases agree with TRBD2. With V trimmed by 0 bases and J by 7 bases, 6 bases remained unmatched. The CDR3 has 15 amino acids. Germline V lookup: CDR1 SGDLS, CDR2 YYNGEE. The CDR3 sequence: CASSVGSGVFNEQFF. The DNA for the CDR3 is TGTGCCAGCAGCGTAGGTAGCGGGGTCTTTAATGAGCAGTTCTTC. Variable domain in full (rest from reference TRBV9 and TRBJ2-1): DSGVTQTPKHLITATGQRVTLRCSPRSGDLSVYWYQQSLDQGLQFLIQYYNGEERAKGNILERFSAQQFPDLHSELNLSSLELGDSALYFCASSVGSGVFNEQFFGPGTRLTVL.

CDR3 DNA sequence: TGTGCCAGCAGTGAAACGGATACAGGGTTCGAAAAACTGTTTTTT. This gives the protein CASSETDTGFEKLFF. V usage is TRBV6-1 and J usage is TRBJ1-4, with D perhaps matching TRBD1 (6 bases). V was clipped by 2 bases and J by 8 bases, with 15 bases between them. This CDR3 is 15 amino acids long. CDR1 and CDR2 (germline): MNHNS, SASEGT.

V is TRBV7-9 and J is TRBJ2-7; 8 positions agree with TRBD1. Germline V lookup: CDR1 SEHNR, CDR2 FQNEAQ (reference sequence). Trimming took 5 bases from V and 6 from J; bases not matched to a gene: 6. The CDR3 has 13 amino acids. The CDR3 nucleotides are TGTGCCAGCAGCATTGACAGGGGCGCCGAGCAGTACTTC. The encoded protein is CASSIDRGAEQYF.

V gene TRBV10-3 combines with J gene TRBJ2-3, with 7 bases identical to TRBD2. CDR3 length: 17 amino acids. V dropped 5 bases and J dropped 5; count of bases not matched to a gene: 16. The germline gives CDR1 ENHRY, CDR2 SYGVKD. CDR3 bases: TGTGCCATCAGTCCCTCGGGAGGCCGCCCATCGCAAGATACGCAGTATTTT. Its protein is CAISPSGGRPSQDTQYF.

The gene calls are TRBV5-5 and TRBJ2-7, with 7 bases identical to TRBD2. The CDR3 is 16 amino acids. Germline V gene data show CDR1 as SGHKS and CDR2 as YYEKEE (reference sequence). V lost 1 base to trimming and J lost 1 base; unmatched junction nucleotides: 8. CDR3 residues: CASSLLGLGRSYEQYF. CDR3 nucleotides: TGTGCCAGCAGCTTGTTAGGACTAGGTCGGTCCTACGAGCAGTACTTC.

This clone has at least ten counts. The chain joins TRBV7-8 to TRBJ1-1; TRBD1 is a possible D gene (5 bases). CDR1 is SGHVS and CDR2 is FQNEAQ in the germline V gene. Deletions cut 2 bases from V and 0 bases from J, with 10 bases between. This CDR3 has 15 amino acids. The CDR3 reads CASSLSGGVNTEAFF. As DNA, the CDR3 is TGTGCCAGCAGCTTAAGTGGGGGGGTGAACACTGAAGCTTTCTTT. Full variable domain (remainder filled in from reference TRBV7-8 and TRBJ1-1): GAGVSQSPRYKVAKRGQDVALRCDPISGHVSLFWYQQALGQGPEFLTYFQNEAQLDKSGLPSDRFFAERPEGSVSTLKIQRTQQEDSAVYLCASSLSGGVNTEAFFGQGTRLTVV.

DNA of the CDR3: TGTGCCAGCAGCTCTACCAACTCAGGGGGGAACACTGAAGCTTTCTTT. Translation: CASSSTNSGGNTEAFF. The J gene is TRBJ1-1, the V gene TRBV7-8; 7 positions match TRBD1. The CDR3 has 16 amino acids. The J segment lost 1 base and the V segment lost 4 bases, leaving 9 bases of the junction unmatched. Germline values: CDR1 SGHVS, CDR2 FQNEAQ.

This clone has more than one count but fewer than ten. CDR3 residues: CASRQGHLGHQPQHF. The CDR3 DNA follows: TGTGCCAGTAGACAAGGGCACCTCGGGCATCAGCCCCAGCATTTT. The chain joins TRBV19 to TRBJ1-5; no firm D call. Germline assignment: CDR1 LNHDA and CDR2 SQIVND (reference sequence). CDR3 length equals 15 residues. With 6 bases removed from V and 5 bases from J, the gap between germline ends came to 17 bases.

The chain carries TRBV4-1 and TRBJ2-2; TRBD1 is a possible D gene (6 bases). CDR3 length: 14 amino acids. V was trimmed by 5 bases and J by 2 bases, leaving 9 bases between them. Germline V gives CDR1 MGHRA, CDR2 YSYEKL. Here the CDR3 reads CASSGGINTGELFF. In DNA, the CDR3 is TGCGCCAGCAGCGGGGGCATCAACACCGGGGAGCTGTTTTTT.

The J gene is TRBJ2-1, the V gene TRBV5-1; D may be TRBD1 (6 bases). The CDR3 is 15 residues long. Germline V lookup: CDR1 SGHRS, CDR2 YFSETQ. The V and J ends lost 4 bases and 2 bases respectively, with 13 bases between them. CDR3 loop: CASSLSGVTYNEQFF. The CDR3 nucleotides read TGCGCCAGCAGCCTCTCAGGGGTTACCTACAATGAGCAGTTCTTC.

This clone was picked up one time. The CDR3 region has the DNA TGTGCCAGCAGCCTCATTAGAGGGGGGGAGTACACTGAAGCTTTCTTT. Translating it yields CASSLIRGGEYTEAFF. The chain combines TRBV5-4 with TRBJ1-1, with D tentatively TRBD1 (6 bases). The CDR3 contains 16 residues. V lost 4 bases and J lost 3, with 19 bases in between. From germline, CDR1 is SGHNT and CDR2 YYREEE (reference sequence).

The chain is built from TRBV28 and TRBJ1-2; tentative D call: TRBD1 (6 bases). Per germline, CDR1 MDHEN and CDR2 SYDVKM. Trimming took 2 bases from V and 5 from J, leaving 12 bases between them. CDR3 length: 14 residues. The CDR3 region has the DNA TGTGCCAGCAGTTTAAGCCCAGGGGCGTATGGCTACACCTTC. Translated, it gives CASSLSPGAYGYTF.

The chain carries TRBV7-9 and TRBJ1-2, with 8 bases aligning to TRBD1. Trimming removed 2 bases from V and 8 bases from J; junction bases left unmatched: 10. CDR1 and CDR2 (germline): SEHNR, FQNEAQ (reference sequence). CDR3 length: 15 amino acids. CDR3 protein: CASSLRGQEVRGYTF. For the CDR3, the DNA is TGTGCCAGCAGCTTAAGGGGACAGGAAGTAAGGGGCTACACCTTC. Full variable domain (remainder filled in from reference TRBV7-9 and TRBJ1-2): DTGVSQNPRHKITKRGQNVTFRCDPISEHNRLYWYRQTLGQGPEFLTYFQNEAQLEKSRLLSDRFSAERPKGSFSTLEIQRTEQGDSAMYLCASSLRGQEVRGYTFGSGTRLTVV.

This chain joins TRBV5-4 and TRBJ2-7; D possibly corresponds to TRBD1 (6 bases). The CDR3 has 13 residues. Per the germline V gene, CDR1 is SGHNT and CDR2 is YYREEE (reference sequence). Trimming shortened V by 1 base and J by 1 base, and 6 bases separated the two germline ends. For the CDR3, the DNA is TGTGCCAGCAGCTTGACAGGGTCCTACGAGCAGTACTTC. Its protein product is CASSLTGSYEQYF. The variable domain in full, completed from reference TRBV5-4 and TRBJ2-7, reads ETGVTQSPTHLIKTRGQQVTLRCSSQSGHNTVSWYQQALGQGPQFIFQYYREEENGRGNFPPRFSGLQFPNYSSELNVNALELDDSALYLCASSLTGSYEQYFGPGTRLTVT.

The rearrangement joins TRBV7-9 to TRBJ2-2; TRBD2 matches at 10 bases. The CDR3 contains 18 residues. Germline V CDR1 and CDR2: SEHNR, FQNEAQ (reference sequence). The trim removed 4 bases at V and 4 bases at J, leaving 12 bases unmatched. The CDR3 sequence: CASSYTQRGGPLTGELFF. CDR3 DNA: TGTGCCAGCAGCTACACTCAGCGGGGGGGCCCGCTCACCGGGGAGCTGTTTTTT.

This chain uses TRBV3-1 (or the pseudogene TRBV3-2) with TRBJ2-1, with 8 bases lining up with TRBD2. Germline V gene data show CDR1 as LGHDT and CDR2 as YNNKEL (reference sequence). There are 16 residues in the CDR3. The V and J ends lost 5 bases and 7 bases, in that order; junction bases with no gene match: 13. The CDR3 is CASSGFWRGAENEQFF. The CDR3 bases are TGTGCCAGCAGCGGGTTTTGGCGGGGGGCCGAGAATGAGCAGTTCTTC.

The rearrangement uses TRBV6-6 and TRBJ2-5; D remains ambiguous. CDR1 is MNHNY and CDR2 is SVGAGI in the germline V gene (reference sequence). Deletions cut 6 bases from V and 0 bases from J, with 14 bases between. This CDR3 is 15 amino acids long. The CDR3 reads CASREIGSYQETQYF. The CDR3 DNA sequence: TGTGCCAGCAGAGAAATAGGATCGTACCAAGAGACCCAGTACTTC.

CDR3 nucleotides: TGTGCCAGCAGCTTACCCCCTCGCACAGGGTGGGACGAGCAGTACTTC. Translating gives CASSLPPRTGWDEQYF. The chain uses TRBV7-9 and TRBJ2-7, with D perhaps matching TRBD1 (6 bases). The germline V gene encodes CDR1 SEHNR and CDR2 FQNEAQ (reference sequence). This CDR3 is built from 16 residues. Trimming shortened V by 2 bases and J by 5 bases, and 19 bases separated the two germline ends.

The chain joins TRBV5-1 to TRBJ1-3; no clear D. The germline V and J ends were trimmed by 4 bases and 2 bases, with 10 bases remaining between them. The CDR3 is made up of 14 amino acids. In germline, CDR1 is SGHRS, CDR2 YFSETQ. The CDR3: CASSSPGAGNTIYF. Here the CDR3 DNA reads TGCGCCAGCAGCAGTCCCGGTGCTGGAAACACCATATATTTT.

The chain is built from TRBV20-1 and TRBJ2-5, with D unresolved. This CDR3 has 10 amino acids. Germline V gene lookup returns CDR1 DFQATT and CDR2 SNEGSKA (reference sequence). Trimming took 4 bases from V and 0 from J, leaving 0 bases between them. CDR3 sequence (DNA): TGCAGTGCTAACCAAGAGACCCAGTACTTC. Amino acids: CSANQETQYF.